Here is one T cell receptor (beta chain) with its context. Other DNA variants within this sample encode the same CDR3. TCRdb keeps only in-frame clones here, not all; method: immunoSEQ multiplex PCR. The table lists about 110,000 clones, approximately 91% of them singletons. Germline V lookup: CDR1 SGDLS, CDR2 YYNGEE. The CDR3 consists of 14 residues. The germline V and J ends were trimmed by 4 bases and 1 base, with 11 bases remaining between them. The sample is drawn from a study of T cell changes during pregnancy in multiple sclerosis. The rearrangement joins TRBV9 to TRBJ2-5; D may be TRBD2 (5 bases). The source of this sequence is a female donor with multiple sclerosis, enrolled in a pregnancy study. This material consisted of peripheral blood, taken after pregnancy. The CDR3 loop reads CASSRGGPQETQYF. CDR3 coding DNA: TGTGCCAGCAGCCGAGGCGGGCCCCAAGAGACCCAGTACTTC.